The present entry profiles one T cell receptor (beta chain) with its context. Its target antigen remains unknown. No base qualities exist here, and no much larger clone lies one base off it. The library was prepared using the immunoSEQ multiplex PCR assay. For most patients, genomic DNA was isolated with the Qiagen DNeasy Blood and Tissue Kit and shipped frozen to Adaptive Biotechnologies for TCR sequencing. High-throughput TCR-beta CDR3 sequencing of genomic DNA from most patients was performed by Adaptive Biotechnologies. In the paper's pipeline: Adaptive's ImmunoSEQ software was the source of the TCR sequencing data for over 15 patients, while a few other patients were processed with MiXCR and VDJtools. CD4 versus CD8 sorting errors were corrected by removing sequences found in both subsets at a frequency ratio below 5:1. CDR3 nucleotide sequences shared between donor and recipient were removed because the origin of such sequences could not be assigned. To be classed as alloreactive, a clone needed at least 2-fold expansion over unstimulated cells and a minimum CFSE-low frequency of 0.002% (template counts) or 0.001% (read counts). Mappable clones were those detected in sequenced pre-transplant spleen, lymph node, or MLR CFSE-low populations of the donor or recipient. Cumulative frequency of alloreactive clones was calculated as a percentage of all sequences weighted by copy number. TCRdb retrieved this table from immuneACCESS and kept in-frame rearrangements only. Not all clones are present; in checked studies, unresolved V genes account for under half, and no reason is known for the remainder. That table furnishes V, J and clone size, whereas the DNA furnished D and trimming. This sample is represented by 50,000 to 75,000 clones; roughly 93% of them were singletons. The top ten hold around 0.38% of the sample.

The data derive from a study of graft-versus-host responses after intestinal transplantation (dated by TCRdb to about 2021). Turning to the overall study: Recipients received multivisceral, liver-intestinal, or isolated intestinal transplants. To identify alloreactive clones, pre-transplant mixed lymphocyte reaction products were sequenced and compared with unstimulated pre-transplant donor and recipient T cells. Every recipient was given anti-thymocyte globulin induction, then maintenance tacrolimus and steroids for 3 to 4 years. Graft-versus-host and host-versus-graft alloreactive T cell clones were tracked in the graft, circulation and bone marrow after intestinal transplantation using bulk TCR-beta CDR3 sequencing. Donor T cell macrochimerism was defined as a peak of at least 4% donor T cells among recipient peripheral blood mononuclear cells. Rather than going through the commercial service, samples from a few later patients were sequenced in-house on an Illumina MiSeq and processed with MiXCR. Of the roughly 24 intestinal transplant recipients enrolled in the cohort, one of whom was a retransplant, a few patients without pretransplant specimens were excluded. The research as a whole found: GvH clones were detected in recipient bone marrow, and some appeared earlier in ileal mucosa or blood, consistent with an intestinal mucosal origin. Patients with donor T cell macrochimerism had high GvH to HvG T cell clonal ratios in their allografts. Early after transplant, peak levels of circulating GvH clones were found to be associated with declines in HvG clones. The conclusions were limited by the relatively low number and heterogeneity of the intestinal transplant patients.

The sample's time point label, in plain terms: cells obtained before transplantation from donor or recipient. CD3+CD4+ and CD3+CD8+ populations were FACS-sorted from unstimulated pre-transplant donor and recipient cells taken from spleen or lymph nodes. Including cysteine and phenylalanine, the CDR3 has 16 amino acids. Only CDR3 DNA remains: 48 bases, in frame from the first base. CDR1 is given as LGHNA and CDR2 as YNFKEQ, both from the germline V gene. The junction carries 19 bases between V and J, which are trimmed by 4 bases and 4 bases respectively. Recombination joined TRBV4-2 with TRBJ1-2; TRBD1 might be the D gene, on 6 matching bases. The sample was unstimulated CD4+ T cells sorted from spleen or lymph node cells, taken before transplant. This TCR derives from a human donor who was the organ donor for an intestinal transplant. The CDR3 region reads CASSRTYQGTSYGYTF. The nucleotides read TGTGCCAGCAGCCGAACCTACCAGGGGACGAGCTATGGCTACACCTTC.